Below are 28 T cell receptor beta chains sequenced from a single sample in a study of shared clonotypes between healthy human individuals. Sequencing was performed with immunoSEQ multiplex PCR; in TCRdb, only in-frame clones are kept and a portion is missing. Here the sample spans fewer than 400,000 clones, approximately 79% being singletons. Sequencing was performed on memory CD4+ T cells sorted from blood. The sample's subset: CD45RA-negative fraction. Receptor source: a man aged 30-40 years in good health.

Only a few counts were recorded for this clone. This chain links TRBV2 with TRBJ2-7; a possible D gene is TRBD2 (6 bases). CDR3 length: 15 residues. Trimming stripped 4 bases from V and 0 bases from J, with 13 bases between. From germline, CDR1 is SNHLY and CDR2 FYNNEI. Here the CDR3 reads CASSGGDLVSYEQYF. The CDR3 bases are TGTGCCAGCAGTGGAGGGGACTTGGTCTCCTACGAGCAGTACTTC.

The genes are TRBV7-2 and TRBJ1-1, with 11 nucleotides matching TRBD1. After removal of 6 bases from V and 4 bases from J, the junction contained 4 bases not matched to a gene. Germline CDR1 SGHTA, CDR2 FQGNSA. The CDR3 contains 14 residues. The CDR3 loop reads CASRAGTGGTEAFF. CDR3 nucleotide sequence: TGTGCCAGCAGGGCGGGGACAGGGGGCACTGAAGCTTTCTTT.

This chain joins TRBV6-6 and TRBJ2-1, with D unresolved. Trimming pared 6 bases from V and 10 bases from J, leaving 10 bases between. CDR1 is MNHNY, CDR2 SVGAGI, per germline (reference sequence). This CDR3 comprises 11 residues. The chain's CDR3 is CASSPQVEQFF. The CDR3 DNA follows: TGTGCCAGCAGCCCCCAGGTAGAGCAGTTCTTC.

The chain carries TRBV5-4 and TRBJ2-1; 9 positions agree with TRBD2. After removal of 2 bases from V and 4 bases from J, the junction contained 4 bases not matched to a gene. Germline CDR1 SGHNT, CDR2 YYREEE (reference sequence). The CDR3 has 15 amino acids. The CDR3 DNA follows: TGTGCCAGCAGCTTAAACGCGGGAGGGTACAATGAGCAGTTCTTC. This sequence encodes CASSLNAGGYNEQFF.

This rearrangement joins TRBV11-1 to TRBJ1-6; D uncertain. The CDR3 loop spans 12 amino acids. Per the germline V gene, CDR1 is SGHAT and CDR2 is FQDESV (reference sequence). Trimming removed 5 bases at V and 7 bases at J, with 6 bases between. The CDR3 DNA is TGTGCCAGCAGCCTAATGAATTCACCCCTCCACTTT. It yields the protein CASSLMNSPLHF.

In this sample, this clone turned up a few times. The V call is TRBV5-1, the J call TRBJ2-7; the D is unclear. The V and J ends lost 2 bases and 0 bases respectively, with 12 bases between them. The CDR3 runs to 15 residues. The germline V gene has CDR1 SGHRS and CDR2 YFSETQ. The CDR3 here is CASSFTGLRSYEQYF. The CDR3 DNA reads TGCGCCAGCAGCTTTACGGGCCTCCGCTCCTACGAGCAGTACTTC.

The chain links TRBV5-8 to TRBJ2-1, with D perhaps matching TRBD2 (6 bases). CDR3 length: 15 amino acids. V was pared by 4 bases and J by 0 bases, with 11 bases between. Germline loops: CDR1 SGHTS, CDR2 YDEGEE. CDR3: CASSERLVSYNEQFF. The CDR3 DNA is TGTGCCAGCAGCGAGAGACTAGTCTCCTACAATGAGCAGTTCTTC.

The rearrangement uses TRBV7-9 and TRBJ1-2; possibly TRBD1 for D (5 bases). Trimming took off 4 bases at V and 2 bases at J, with 17 bases between the two ends. The CDR3 contains 16 residues. Germline-derived CDR1 and CDR2 are SEHNR and FQNEAQ (reference sequence). CDR3 amino acids: CASSSTGGPKNYGYTF. The CDR3 DNA reads as TGTGCCAGCAGCTCCACCGGGGGACCAAAAAACTATGGCTACACCTTC.

Of note for this clone: This specimen includes other DNA sequences encoding the same CDR3. The genes are TRBV5-5 and TRBJ1-4; D uncertain. The CDR3 consists of 13 residues. V was trimmed by 1 base and J by 4 bases, leaving 5 bases between them. Germline V gives CDR1 SGHKS, CDR2 YYEKEE (reference sequence). DNA of the CDR3: TGTGCCAGCAGCTTGTGGGGTAATGAAAAACTGTTTTTT. Its translation is CASSLWGNEKLFF.

The gene calls are TRBV11-3 and TRBJ2-3; D uncertain. The CDR3 runs to 14 residues. CDR1 and CDR2 (germline): SGHNT, YENEEA. V gave up 5 bases and J gave up 2 bases, with 11 bases separating them. The CDR3 loop reads CASSPRLTTDTQYF. CDR3 sequence (DNA): TGTGCCAGCAGCCCTAGGTTGACCACAGATACGCAGTATTTT.

The chain couples TRBV10-1 to TRBJ1-1; 8 nucleotides agree with TRBD1. The CDR3 extends over 13 amino acids. With V trimmed by 7 bases and J by 5 bases, 6 bases remained unmatched. CDR1 is WNHNN and CDR2 is SYGVQD in the germline V gene (reference sequence). CDR3 DNA: TGCGCCAGCACCCGGGACAGGTTGACTGAAGCTTTCTTT. It translates to CASTRDRLTEAFF.

The CDR3 here is CASSSRGSYSYNEQFF. The CDR3, as DNA: TGTGCCAGCAGCTCAAGGGGCAGCTACTCCTACAATGAGCAGTTCTTC. The V gene is TRBV11-3, the J gene TRBJ2-1; possibly TRBD1 for D (5 bases). Trimming removed 4 bases at V and 0 bases at J, with 13 bases between. The CDR3 is 16 amino acids. CDR1 is SGHNT, CDR2 YENEEA, per germline.

The rearrangement uses TRBV15 and TRBJ2-3, with a possible D match to TRBD1 (6 bases). The ends were cut back, 8 bases at V and 0 bases at J, with 9 bases in the middle. Looked up from germline, CDR1 is LNHNV and CDR2 is YYDKDF (reference sequence). CDR3 length: 13 amino acids. The CDR3 region is CATGGGSTDTQYF. CDR3 in DNA: TGTGCCACCGGGGGCGGGAGCACAGATACGCAGTATTTT.

The CDR3 sequence is CASSPRDRDNNEQFF. CDR3 DNA: TGTGCCAGCAGCCCCCGGGACAGGGACAACAATGAGCAGTTCTTC. J is TRBJ2-1 and V is TRBV9; 9 bases match TRBD1. The CDR3 has 15 residues. Trimming cost V 4 bases and J 5 bases; bases outside gene matches: 7. CDR1 SGDLS and CDR2 YYNGEE come from the germline V gene.

The genes are TRBV5-4 and TRBJ2-5, with D tentatively TRBD2 (6 bases). In germline, CDR1 is SGHNT, CDR2 YYREEE (reference sequence). The CDR3 spans 15 residues. V lost 4 bases to trimming and J lost 2 bases, with 15 bases between them. CDR3 protein: CASSPIGGIQETQYF. CDR3 in DNA: TGTGCCAGCAGCCCGATCGGGGGTATTCAAGAGACCCAGTACTTC.

The chain joins TRBV7-8 to TRBJ2-1; 8 bases line up with TRBD1. This CDR3 region has 18 residues. Germline V gene data show CDR1 as SGHVS and CDR2 as FQNEAQ. V lost 3 bases to trimming and J lost 1 base; unmatched junction nucleotides: 11. The CDR3 DNA reads as TGTGCCAGCAGCTTGACAGGGGAGCAGCTTCAATCCTACAATGAGCAGTTCTTC. As protein: CASSLTGEQLQSYNEQFF.

In the case of this clone: The sample contains more than one DNA sequence encoding this CDR3. The chain employs TRBV5-1 and TRBJ2-7; D is undetermined. Germline V gene lookup returns CDR1 SGHRS and CDR2 YFSETQ. The CDR3 runs 13 residues. Trimming pared 0 bases from V and 4 bases from J, leaving 8 bases between. The CDR3 loop is CASSLDLGYEQYF. The CDR3 DNA sequence: TGCGCCAGCAGCTTGGATCTGGGATACGAGCAGTACTTC.

The J gene is TRBJ2-5, the V gene TRBV5-1; the D gene is possibly TRBD1 (6 bases). The CDR3 length is 16 residues. Looked up from germline, CDR1 is SGHRS and CDR2 is YFSETQ. Trimming cost V 1 base and J 2 bases, with 15 bases left between them. Here the CDR3 DNA reads TGCGCCAGCAGCTTGATTACAGGGTCCGATCAAGAGACCCAGTACTTC. This translates into CASSLITGSDQETQYF.

The rearrangement links TRBV18 to TRBJ2-5, with TRBD1 matching over 8 bases. Trimming cost V 3 bases and J 1 base; bases outside gene matches: 7. CDR1 is KGHSH, CDR2 LQKENI, per germline. This CDR3 has 16 amino acids. The CDR3 DNA is TGTGCCAGCTCACCGCGAAGGGACAGGTCCCAAGAGACCCAGTACTTC. The encoded protein is CASSPRRDRSQETQYF.

The genes are TRBV5-1 and TRBJ1-1, with TRBD1 as a possible D gene (5 bases). Trimming cost V 4 bases and J 0 bases, with 7 bases left between them. Germline V gene sequence: CDR1 SGHRS, CDR2 YFSETQ. The CDR3 has 13 amino acids. The CDR3, as DNA: TGCGCCAGCAGCCAGGGACTGAACACTGAAGCTTTCTTT. Its protein product is CASSQGLNTEAFF. Looking up the rest from reference TRBV5-1 and TRBJ1-1 gives the full variable domain: KAGVTQTPRYLIKTRGQQVTLSCSPISGHRSVSWYQQTPGQGLQFLFEYFSETQRNKGNFPGRFSGRQFSNSRSEMNVSTLELGDSALYLCASSQGLNTEAFFGQGTRLTVV.

The chain combines TRBV6-5 with TRBJ1-5; 9 positions match TRBD1. CDR3 length: 15 residues. Germline V gene sequence: CDR1 MNHEY, CDR2 SVGAGI. The junction had 6 bases not matched to a gene; V was cut back by 0 bases and J by 9 bases. CDR3 region: CASSYSGTGNWPQHF. Written as DNA, the CDR3 is TGTGCCAGCAGTTACTCGGGGACAGGGAATTGGCCCCAGCATTTT.

The rearrangement uses TRBV5-8 and TRBJ2-2, with a possible D match to TRBD2 (6 bases). Germline V gene data show CDR1 as SGHTS and CDR2 as YDEGEE. This CDR3 spans 16 amino acids. The germline V and J ends were trimmed by 4 bases and 2 bases, with 15 bases remaining between them. Here the CDR3 reads CASSLRDWLNTGELFF. CDR3 nucleotide sequence: TGTGCCAGCAGCCTCCGGGACTGGCTAAACACCGGGGAGCTGTTTTTT.

The sample holds one count of this clone. This chain links TRBV15 with TRBJ2-7; tentatively, D is TRBD1 (5 bases). V was pared by 3 bases and J by 0 bases, with 9 bases between. Germline CDR1 is LNHNV and CDR2 is YYDKDF (reference sequence). This CDR3 contains 14 residues. The CDR3 loop reads CATSSRQGSYEQYF. The CDR3, as DNA: TGTGCCACCAGCAGTCGCCAGGGCTCCTACGAGCAGTACTTC.

This clone was observed a handful of times. J is TRBJ2-1 and V is TRBV6-1, with D possibly matching TRBD2 (6 bases). Germline loops: CDR1 MNHNS, CDR2 SASEGT. The CDR3 length is 11 residues. V gave up 7 bases and J gave up 10 bases, with 11 bases separating them. CDR3 sequence reads: CASTFLAEQFF. Here the CDR3 DNA reads TGTGCCAGCACTTTTCTAGCGGAGCAGTTCTTC.

The chain is built from TRBV28 and TRBJ2-1, with TRBD2 identical over 13 bases. The junction had 18 bases not matched to a gene; V was cut back by 4 bases and J by 12 bases. CDR3 length: 18 amino acids. The germline V gene encodes CDR1 MDHEN and CDR2 SYDVKM. CDR3 coding DNA: TGTGCCAGCAGTTCGAGGACTAGCGGGAGATTCGGCGACTGGACGCAGTTCTTC. Translation: CASSSRTSGRFGDWTQFF.

This clone was found many times. J is TRBJ1-5 and V is TRBV19; no definite D call. Per germline, CDR1 LNHDA and CDR2 SQIVND (reference sequence). There are 16 residues in the CDR3. The ends were cut back, 3 bases at V and 4 bases at J, with 16 bases in the middle. Here the CDR3 reads CASSIPAGGGNQPQHF. CDR3 sequence (DNA): TGTGCCAGTAGTATCCCAGCGGGAGGCGGGAATCAGCCCCAGCATTTT.

This clone occurred many times. The gene calls are TRBV4-1 and TRBJ1-1; TRBD1 aligns across 7 bases. CDR3 length equals 18 residues. Germline V gene sequence: CDR1 MGHRA, CDR2 YSYEKL. Trimming removed 1 base from V and 4 bases from J; junction bases left unmatched: 15. In DNA form, the CDR3 reads TGCGCCAGCAGCCAAGGCGAGACTTGGAGGGGGCGGTCCACTGAAGCTTTCTTT. This translates into CASSQGETWRGRSTEAFF.

This sequence joins TRBV5-1 and TRBJ2-3; no clear D. Trimming pared 2 bases from V and 2 bases from J, leaving 3 bases between. The CDR3 loop spans 12 amino acids. Germline V gene data show CDR1 as SGHRS and CDR2 as YFSETQ. CDR3 DNA sequence: TGCGCCAGCAGCTTTAACACAGATACGCAGTATTTT. This encodes CASSFNTDTQYF.